What follows is one T cell receptor (beta chain) and its context. Unmatched junction bases numbered 2, after V lost 0 bases and J lost 11 bases. The germline gives CDR1 LGHDT, CDR2 YNNKEL (reference sequence). The CDR3 has 12 residues. Original analysis: Amplifying reference gene primers gave estimates of nucleated cell counts. Method: immunoSEQ multiplex PCR; TCRdb's copy keeps in-frame clones and lacks some. Clonal size and the V and J genes are those of that table, whereas D and trimming came from the DNA. The repertoire includes approximately 40,000 clones, 87% of them detected once, and approximately 23% sits in the top ten. This sample is part of a study of blood T cell repertoires in COVID-19. Study information: Researchers got acute and convalescent COVID-19 samples from the United States, Italy and Spain. Nucleic acid was either cDNA or gDNA, and it came from T cells, B-cell-depleted T cells, or PBMCs.

This receptor was obtained from a woman aged 80 or over in a cohort sampled during active or convalescent COVID-19. The sample taken for sequencing was peripheral blood. This chain links TRBV3-1 (or the pseudogene TRBV3-2) with TRBJ2-3; 7 bases fit TRBD2. CDR3 DNA: TGTGCCAGCAGCCAAGACGAGCGGGGGCAGTATTTT. Translating it yields CASSQDERGQYF.